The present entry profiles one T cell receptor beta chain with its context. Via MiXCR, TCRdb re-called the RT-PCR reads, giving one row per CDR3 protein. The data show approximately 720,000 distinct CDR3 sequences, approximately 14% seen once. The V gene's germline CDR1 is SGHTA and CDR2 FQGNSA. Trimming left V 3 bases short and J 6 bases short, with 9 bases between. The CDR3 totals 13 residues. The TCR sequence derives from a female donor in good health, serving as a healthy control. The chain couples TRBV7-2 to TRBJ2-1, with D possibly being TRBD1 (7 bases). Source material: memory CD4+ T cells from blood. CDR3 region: CASSFRGANEQFF. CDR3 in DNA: TGTGCCAGCAGCTTCAGGGGGGCCAATGAGCAGTTCTTC.